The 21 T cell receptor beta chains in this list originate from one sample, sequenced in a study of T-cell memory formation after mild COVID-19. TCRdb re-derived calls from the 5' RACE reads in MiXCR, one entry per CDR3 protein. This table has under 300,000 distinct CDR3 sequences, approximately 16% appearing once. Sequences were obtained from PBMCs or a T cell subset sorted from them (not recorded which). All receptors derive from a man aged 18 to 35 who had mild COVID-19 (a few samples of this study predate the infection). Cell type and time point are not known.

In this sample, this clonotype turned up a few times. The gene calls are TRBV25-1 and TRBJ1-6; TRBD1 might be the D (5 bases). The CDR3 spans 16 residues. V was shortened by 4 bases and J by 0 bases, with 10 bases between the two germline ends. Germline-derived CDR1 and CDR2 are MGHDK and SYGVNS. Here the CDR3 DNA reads TGTGCCAGCAGTGGCCCAGGGAGCTCCTATAATTCACCCCTCCACTTT. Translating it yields CASSGPGSSYNSPLHF.

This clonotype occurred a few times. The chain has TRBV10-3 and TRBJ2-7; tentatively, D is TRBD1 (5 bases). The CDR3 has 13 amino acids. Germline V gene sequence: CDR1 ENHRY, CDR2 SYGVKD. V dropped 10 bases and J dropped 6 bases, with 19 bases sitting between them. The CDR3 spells CATKDSQGSEQYV. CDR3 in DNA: TGTGCCACGAAAGATTCCCAGGGTTCCGAGCAGTACGTC.

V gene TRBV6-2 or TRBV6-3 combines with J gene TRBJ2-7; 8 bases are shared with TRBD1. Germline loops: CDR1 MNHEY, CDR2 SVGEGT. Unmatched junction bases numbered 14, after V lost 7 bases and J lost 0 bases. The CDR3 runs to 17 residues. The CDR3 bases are TGTGCCAGCACCCGCGACAGGGGCCGCCTAAGCTCCTACGAGCAGTACTTC. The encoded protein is CASTRDRGRLSSYEQYF.

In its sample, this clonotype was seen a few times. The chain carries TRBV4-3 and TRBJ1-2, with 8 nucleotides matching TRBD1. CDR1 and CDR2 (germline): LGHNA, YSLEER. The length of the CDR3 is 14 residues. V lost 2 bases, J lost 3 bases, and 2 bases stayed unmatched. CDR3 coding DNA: TGCGCCAGCAGCCAAATACAGGGGGACTATGGCTACACCTTC. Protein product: CASSQIQGDYGYTF.

CDR3 sequence reads: CSAWTSGDQETQYF. The CDR3 bases are TGCAGTGCCTGGACTAGCGGGGATCAGGAGACCCAGTACTTC. The chain carries TRBV20-1 and TRBJ2-5; TRBD2 aligns across 12 bases. CDR1 and CDR2 from the germline V gene are DFQATT and SNEGSKA (reference sequence). The CDR3 is 14 amino acids. J lost 5 bases, V lost 6 bases, and 7 bases had no gene match.

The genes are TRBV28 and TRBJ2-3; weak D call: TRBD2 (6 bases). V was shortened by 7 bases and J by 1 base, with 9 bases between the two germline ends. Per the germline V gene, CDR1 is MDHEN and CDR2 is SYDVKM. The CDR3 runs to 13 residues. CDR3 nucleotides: TGTGCCAGCAAGAAGCGGGGCACAGATACGCAGTATTTT. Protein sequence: CASKKRGTDTQYF.

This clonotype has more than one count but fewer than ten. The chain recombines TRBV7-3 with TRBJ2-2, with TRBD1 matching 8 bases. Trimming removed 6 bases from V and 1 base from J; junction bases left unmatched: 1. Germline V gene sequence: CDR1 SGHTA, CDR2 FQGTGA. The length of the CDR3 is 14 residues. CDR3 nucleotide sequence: TGTGCCAGCAGTGGGACAGGGAACACCGGGGAGCTGTTTTTT. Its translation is CASSGTGNTGELFF.

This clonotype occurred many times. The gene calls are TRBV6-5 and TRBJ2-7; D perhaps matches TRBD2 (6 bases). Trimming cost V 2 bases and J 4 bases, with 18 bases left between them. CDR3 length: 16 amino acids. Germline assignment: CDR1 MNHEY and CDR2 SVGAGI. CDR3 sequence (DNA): TGTGCCAGCAGTTACCGAGGTTTGGGGAGCGGGTACGAGCAGTACTTC. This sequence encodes CASSYRGLGSGYEQYF.

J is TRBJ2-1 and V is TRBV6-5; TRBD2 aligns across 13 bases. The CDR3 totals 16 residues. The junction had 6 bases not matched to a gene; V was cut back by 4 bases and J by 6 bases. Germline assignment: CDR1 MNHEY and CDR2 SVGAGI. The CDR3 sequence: CASSSPLAGGANEQFF. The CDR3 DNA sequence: TGTGCCAGCAGTTCGCCACTAGCGGGAGGGGCCAATGAGCAGTTCTTC.

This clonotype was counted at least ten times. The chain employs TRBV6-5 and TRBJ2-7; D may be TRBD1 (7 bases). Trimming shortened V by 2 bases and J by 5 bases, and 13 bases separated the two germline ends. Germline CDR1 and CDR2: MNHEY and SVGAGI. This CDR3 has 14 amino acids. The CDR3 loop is CASSYGQGGNEQYF. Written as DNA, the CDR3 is TGTGCCAGCAGTTACGGGCAGGGGGGCAACGAGCAGTACTTC.

The CDR3 region is CASSLVTGLHGYTF. The CDR3 bases are TGTGCCAGCAGCTTAGTAACAGGATTGCATGGCTACACCTTC. V and J are TRBV7-2 and TRBJ1-2; D may be TRBD1 (5 bases). The germline gives CDR1 SGHTA, CDR2 FQGNSA. This CDR3 has 14 residues. Trimming took 1 base from V and 6 from J, leaving 12 bases between them. The whole variable domain, remainder taken from reference TRBV7-2 and TRBJ1-2, is GAGVSQSPSNKVTEKGKDVELRCDPISGHTALYWYRQSLGQGLEFLIYFQGNSAPDKSGLPSDRFSAERTGGSVSTLTIQRTQQEDSAVYLCASSLVTGLHGYTFGSGTRLTVV.

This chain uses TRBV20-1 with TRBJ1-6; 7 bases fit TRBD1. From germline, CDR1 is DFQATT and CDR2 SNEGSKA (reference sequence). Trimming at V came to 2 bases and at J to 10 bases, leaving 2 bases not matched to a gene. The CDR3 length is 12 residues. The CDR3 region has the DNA TGCAGTGCTAGACTCAGGGGGTCACCCCTCCACTTT. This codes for CSARLRGSPLHF.

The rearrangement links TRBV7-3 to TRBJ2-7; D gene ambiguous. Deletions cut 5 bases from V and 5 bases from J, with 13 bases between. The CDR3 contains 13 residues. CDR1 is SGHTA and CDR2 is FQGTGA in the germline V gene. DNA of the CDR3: TGTGCCAGCAGCCCCGGTGGTCCCAACGAGCAGTACTTC. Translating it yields CASSPGGPNEQYF.

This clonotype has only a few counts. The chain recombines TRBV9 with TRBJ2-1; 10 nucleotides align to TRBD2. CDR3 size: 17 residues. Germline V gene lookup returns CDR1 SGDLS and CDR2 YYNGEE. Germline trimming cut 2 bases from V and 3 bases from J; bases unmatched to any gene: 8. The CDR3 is CASSVESGTSVYNEQFF. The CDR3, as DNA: TGTGCCAGCAGCGTCGAATCCGGGACTAGCGTCTACAATGAGCAGTTCTTC.

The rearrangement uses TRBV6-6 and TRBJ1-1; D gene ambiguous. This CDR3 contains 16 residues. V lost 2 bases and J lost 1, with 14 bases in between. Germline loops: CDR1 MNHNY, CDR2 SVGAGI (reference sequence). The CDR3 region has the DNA TGTGCCAGCAGTTACGAAGGGCCAGTGCCGAACACTGAAGCTTTCTTT. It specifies CASSYEGPVPNTEAFF.

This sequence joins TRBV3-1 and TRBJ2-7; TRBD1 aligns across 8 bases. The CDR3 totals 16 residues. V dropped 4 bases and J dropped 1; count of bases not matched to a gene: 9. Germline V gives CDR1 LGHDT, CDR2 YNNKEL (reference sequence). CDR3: CASSPGLGQASYEQYF. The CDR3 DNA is TGTGCCAGCAGCCCCGGGTTGGGACAGGCATCCTACGAGCAGTACTTC.

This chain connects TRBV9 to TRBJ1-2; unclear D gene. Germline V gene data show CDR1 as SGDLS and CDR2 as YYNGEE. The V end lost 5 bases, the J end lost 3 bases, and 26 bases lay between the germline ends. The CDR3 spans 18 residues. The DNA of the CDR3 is TGTGCCAGCAGGAAGGAAAGATTTCACGAGCTCGAAGACTATGGCTACACCTTC. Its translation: CASRKERFHELEDYGYTF.

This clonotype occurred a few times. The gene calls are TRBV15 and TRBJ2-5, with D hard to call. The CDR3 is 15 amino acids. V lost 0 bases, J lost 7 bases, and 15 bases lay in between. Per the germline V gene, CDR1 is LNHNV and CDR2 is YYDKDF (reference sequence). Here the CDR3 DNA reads TGTGCCACCAGCAGAGATGCCAGTCCCTCAGGGACCCAGTACTTC. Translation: CATSRDASPSGTQYF.

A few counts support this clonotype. CDR3 nucleotide sequence: TGCAGCGTTGAATTACTAGGGGAGACCCAGTACTTC. Protein sequence: CSVELLGETQYF. The chain uses TRBV29-1 and TRBJ2-5, with D perhaps TRBD2 (5 bases). There are 12 residues in the CDR3. With 2 bases removed from V and 5 bases from J, the gap between germline ends came to 9 bases. Germline V CDR1 and CDR2: SQVTM, ANQGSEA.

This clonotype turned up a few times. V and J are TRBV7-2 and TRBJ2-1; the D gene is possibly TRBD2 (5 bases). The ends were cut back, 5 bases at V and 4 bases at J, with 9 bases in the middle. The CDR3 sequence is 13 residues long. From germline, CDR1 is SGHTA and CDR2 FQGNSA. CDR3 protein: CASSEGLYNEQFF. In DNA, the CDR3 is TGTGCCAGCAGCGAGGGCCTTTACAATGAGCAGTTCTTC.

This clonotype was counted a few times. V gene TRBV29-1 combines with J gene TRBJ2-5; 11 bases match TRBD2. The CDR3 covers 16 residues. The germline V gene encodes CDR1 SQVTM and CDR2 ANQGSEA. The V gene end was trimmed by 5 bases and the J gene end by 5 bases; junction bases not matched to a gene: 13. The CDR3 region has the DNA TGCAGCGTTCGACGCCCTAGCGGGGGGAGATCGGAGACCCAGTACTTC. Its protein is CSVRRPSGGRSETQYF.